This TCR beta chain appears in the sequencing data of a study of vaccination and CD4 T cells after COVID-19. Findings and caveats of the study: From about 20 to 38, the median of SARS-CoV-2-reactive clonotypes rose without reaching significance.

This clonotype was seen a handful of times. The target antigen is unknown. Researchers used the Oncomine TCR Beta short-read assay to sequence DNA from cultured CD4+ T cells. TCRdb itself ran the PCR reads through MiXCR, one entry per CDR3 protein. The table lists about 3,600 distinct CDR3 sequences, roughly 23% of them singletons, with about 16% in the top ten. Treatment specified: approximately nine-day PBMC culture with coronavirus spike peptide pools or control peptides (ViraFEST assay). Unexposed donor CD4+ T cells predated the COVID-19 pandemic, collected 2011-2018. ViraFEST sequenced TCRs after peptide-pool expansion of antigen-specific T cells. Germline trimming cut 6 bases from V and 7 bases from J; bases unmatched to any gene: 4. CDR1 SGHTA and CDR2 FQGTGA come from the germline V gene. This CDR3 is 13 amino acids long.

Sample: CD4+ T cells from blood, cultured in vitro. The rearrangement uses TRBV7-3 and TRBJ2-2, with 8 bases aligning to TRBD2. The sequence came from a human donor in good health. CDR3 amino acids: CASRPGTSGELFF. CDR3 in DNA: TGTGCCAGCAGACCAGGGACTAGCGGGGAGCTGTTTTTT.